The 30 T cell receptor beta chains in this list originate from one sample, sequenced in a study of spatial heterogeneity in lung cancer. TCRdb redid the calling of the 5' RACE reads with MiXCR, one entry per CDR3 protein. The sample comprises approximately 25,000 distinct CDR3 sequences, 3% to 3.5% of which are singletons, and 29% rests with the top ten. Time point: sample taken at primary tumor resection. Unsorted whole RNA from tumor, nontumor lung or frozen PBMC underwent sequencing. Sequenced material: PBMCs, taken at surgery. These receptors were collected from a female donor with early-stage non-small cell lung cancer.

This clonotype was seen many times. The genes are TRBV12-5 and TRBJ2-5; 8 nucleotides line up with TRBD1. In germline, CDR1 is LGHNT, CDR2 FRNRAP. J was trimmed by 3 bases and V by 1 base; bases with no gene match: 7. This CDR3 is built from 16 residues. CDR3 amino acids: CASGLGTGSPEETQYF. The DNA of the CDR3 is TGTGCTAGTGGTTTGGGGACAGGGAGCCCTGAAGAGACCCAGTACTTC.

This clonotype came up a few times. The V gene is TRBV29-1, the J gene TRBJ2-1; D ambiguous. The CDR3 contains 12 residues. V was cut by 7 bases and J by 4 bases, with 11 bases left in between. The germline CDR1 and CDR2 sequences are SQVTM and ANQGSEA. This CDR3 reads CSAEREYNEQFF. The CDR3 DNA reads as TGCAGCGCCGAAAGGGAATACAATGAGCAGTTCTTC.

This clonotype is medium-sized. This chain joins TRBV11-2 and TRBJ2-2; a weak D match, TRBD2 (5 bases). Germline lookup yields CDR1 SGHAT and CDR2 FQNNGV. This CDR3 is built from 17 residues. Trimming left V 5 bases short and J 1 base short, with 17 bases between. The CDR3 region is CASSPRLTAGNTGELFF. The CDR3 DNA reads TGTGCCAGCAGCCCCCGTTTAACCGCGGGGAACACCGGGGAGCTGTTTTTT.

This clonotype was seen ten or more times. This chain's CDR3 is CASRAPVGQGEFSGNTIYF. CDR3 DNA sequence: TGTGCCAGCAGGGCGCCGGTGGGACAGGGGGAGTTCTCTGGAAACACCATATATTTT. V gene TRBV2 combines with J gene TRBJ1-3, with 11 bases fitting TRBD1. The CDR3 contains 19 residues. The germline V gene encodes CDR1 SNHLY and CDR2 FYNNEI. The ends lost 6 bases at V and 0 bases at J; junction bases unmatched: 13.

This clonotype rates as medium-sized. The chain recombines TRBV28 with TRBJ2-5, with D possibly matching TRBD2 (6 bases). Trimming took 3 bases from V and 4 from J, leaving 12 bases between them. The CDR3 totals 14 residues. Germline V gives CDR1 MDHEN, CDR2 SYDVKM. CDR3 DNA sequence: TGTGCCAGCAGTTTTGGAGGGTATCCAGAGACCCAGTACTTC. As protein: CASSFGGYPETQYF.

This clonotype has a count of ten or more. The chain employs TRBV20-1 and TRBJ2-5; a weak D match, TRBD2 (6 bases). This CDR3 is 14 amino acids long. The ends were cut back, 8 bases at V and 9 bases at J, with 25 bases in the middle. Germline V CDR1 and CDR2: DFQATT, SNEGSKA (reference sequence). The CDR3 nucleotides are TGCAGTCCTAACACGGGACTGGGGGTTCCCTCCCAGTACTTC. As protein: CSPNTGLGVPSQYF.

The chain is built from TRBV11-2 and TRBJ2-7; D is perhaps TRBD1 or TRBD2 (5 bases each). Germline V gives CDR1 SGHAT, CDR2 FQNNGV. Trimming shortened V by 3 bases and J by 6 bases, and 9 bases separated the two germline ends. The CDR3 runs 12 residues. The CDR3 DNA follows: TGTGCCAGCAGCTTCCGGGGCGGCGAGCAGTACTTC. This sequence encodes CASSFRGGEQYF.

This clonotype occurred many times. The gene calls are TRBV4-1 and TRBJ2-1; D gene uncertain. This CDR3 spans 15 amino acids. V shed 1 base and J shed 4 bases, with 11 bases lying between them. Germline lookup yields CDR1 MGHRA and CDR2 YSYEKL. The CDR3 protein is CASSQGFEVYNEQFF. CDR3 DNA sequence: TGCGCCAGCAGCCAAGGGTTTGAGGTTTACAATGAGCAGTTCTTC.

In its sample, this clonotype was seen many times. The genes are TRBV20-1 and TRBJ1-5, with TRBD1 identical over 7 bases. J was trimmed by 0 bases and V by 5 bases; bases with no gene match: 16. The CDR3 runs 18 residues. The germline V gene has CDR1 DFQATT and CDR2 SNEGSKA (reference sequence). The CDR3 loop reads CSAPTDRDRVLSNQPQHF. The CDR3 DNA is TGCAGTGCTCCAACCGACCGAGACAGGGTTCTTAGCAATCAGCCCCAGCATTTT.

This clonotype was counted many times. This chain joins TRBV19 and TRBJ2-3; D ambiguous. Trimming pared 7 bases from V and 3 bases from J, leaving 14 bases between. This CDR3 is built from 14 residues. Germline CDR1 LNHDA, CDR2 SQIVND (reference sequence). CDR3 sequence reads: CASMDLELTDTQYF. CDR3 nucleotides: TGTGCCAGTATGGATCTGGAGTTGACAGATACGCAGTATTTT.

This clonotype was observed a few times. The chain uses TRBV6-2 or TRBV6-3 and TRBJ2-3; TRBD2 matches at 8 bases. This CDR3 is built from 16 residues. Germline CDR1 and CDR2: MNHEY and SVGEGT. V lost 5 bases, J lost 3 bases, and 10 bases stayed unmatched. The CDR3 coding sequence is TGTGCCAGCAGTGTAGCGGGATCCCATCTGACAGATACGCAGTATTTT. Protein product: CASSVAGSHLTDTQYF.

This clonotype was counted ten times or more. V gene TRBV19 combines with J gene TRBJ1-1; 7 bases are shared with TRBD1. The V gene's germline CDR1 is LNHDA and CDR2 SQIVND (reference sequence). The ends lost 5 bases at V and 4 bases at J; junction bases unmatched: 10. The CDR3 extends over 15 amino acids. CDR3 nucleotide sequence: TGTGCCAGTAGTTCCGGACAGGATGGTGTCACTGAAGCTTTCTTT. Translating it yields CASSSGQDGVTEAFF.

This clonotype has more than one count but fewer than ten. The rearrangement links TRBV5-1 to TRBJ2-5; the D is unclear. This CDR3 is built from 13 residues. V gave up 1 base and J gave up 2 bases, with 6 bases separating them. CDR1 and CDR2 from the germline V gene are SGHRS and YFSETQ. The CDR3 spells CASSLLGQETQYF. The CDR3, as DNA: TGCGCCAGCAGCTTGTTGGGGCAAGAGACCCAGTACTTC.

This clonotype was seen many times. The rearrangement joins TRBV12-3 or TRBV12-4 to TRBJ2-1, with 13 bases aligning to TRBD2. This CDR3 is 15 amino acids long. The J segment lost 8 bases and the V segment lost 2 bases, leaving 3 bases of the junction unmatched. The CDR3 DNA reads as TGTGCCAGCAGTTTAACTAGCGGGAGGGTGTATGAGCAGTTCTTC. Translating it yields CASSLTSGRVYEQFF.

The chain joins TRBV4-1 to TRBJ1-2; D possibly corresponds to TRBD1 (5 bases). CDR3 size: 14 residues. Deletions cut 0 bases from V and 8 bases from J, with 13 bases between. Germline-derived CDR1 and CDR2 are MGHRA and YSYEKL. CDR3 region: CASSQDWGYSGYTF. The CDR3 nucleotides read TGCGCCAGCAGCCAAGATTGGGGGTACTCGGGCTACACCTTC.

This clonotype has a count of ten or more. The rearrangement uses TRBV10-2 and TRBJ2-1; 8 nucleotides match TRBD1. In germline, CDR1 is WSHSY, CDR2 SAAADI. After removal of 0 bases from V and 6 bases from J, the junction contained 10 bases not matched to a gene. The CDR3 length is 17 residues. This chain's CDR3 is CASSESTLDRDPNEQFF. The CDR3 region has the DNA TGCGCCAGCAGTGAGTCGACTCTGGACAGGGATCCCAATGAGCAGTTCTTC.

This chain joins TRBV9 and TRBJ2-4; either TRBD1 or TRBD2 may fit D (7 bases each). The CDR3 contains 23 residues. CDR1 SGDLS and CDR2 YYNGEE come from the germline V gene. Trimming left V 4 bases short and J 6 bases short, with 41 bases between. CDR3 sequence (DNA): TGTGCCAGCAGCCCCGGGGAGCACAGAGCCCACCAGGGGGGAGCTAGCGGAGGAAACATTCAGTACTTC. Amino acids: CASSPGEHRAHQGGASGGNIQYF.

Ten or more counts support this clonotype. The chain joins TRBV7-9 to TRBJ1-1; 7 nucleotides agree with TRBD1. The CDR3 sequence is 15 residues long. From germline, CDR1 is SEHNR and CDR2 FQNEAQ (reference sequence). V lost 3 bases and J lost 2; bases outside the gene matches: 6. DNA for the CDR3: TGTGCCAGCAGCTTCCCGCCAGGGGGAAACACTGAAGCTTTCTTT. Its translation is CASSFPPGGNTEAFF.

By proportion, this clonotype is medium-sized. The DNA of the CDR3 is TGTGCCAGCAGCCCAAAGTGGGGGGGGAGCTCCTACAATGAGCAGTTCTTC. Protein: CASSPKWGGSSYNEQFF. The chain combines TRBV7-8 with TRBJ2-1, with 7 bases aligning to TRBD2. The V gene's germline CDR1 is SGHVS and CDR2 FQNEAQ. The J segment lost 0 bases and the V segment lost 5 bases, leaving 10 bases of the junction unmatched. The CDR3 loop spans 17 amino acids. Filled out from reference TRBV7-8 and TRBJ2-1, the complete variable domain reads GAGVSQSPRYKVAKRGQDVALRCDPISGHVSLFWYQQALGQGPEFLTYFQNEAQLDKSGLPSDRFFAERPEGSVSTLKIQRTQQEDSAVYLCASSPKWGGSSYNEQFFGPGTRLTVL.

This clonotype occurred many times. The chain is built from TRBV9 and TRBJ2-7; D may correspond to TRBD1 or TRBD2 (7 bases each). There are 15 residues in the CDR3. The germline V gene encodes CDR1 SGDLS and CDR2 YYNGEE. The ends were cut back, 4 bases at V and 2 bases at J, with 16 bases in the middle. Here the CDR3 reads CASSQGEGPAYEQYF. Written as DNA, the CDR3 is TGTGCCAGCAGCCAGGGGGAGGGGCCCGCCTACGAGCAGTACTTC.

This clonotype came up many times. The gene calls are TRBV15 and TRBJ1-2; D is undetermined. The CDR3 loop spans 13 amino acids. V was pared by 0 bases and J by 5 bases, with 7 bases between. The germline V gene encodes CDR1 LNHNV and CDR2 YYDKDF (reference sequence). The CDR3 DNA is TGTGCCACCAGCAGAGAGGAAGGGTATGGCTACACCTTC. Translation gives CATSREEGYGYTF. Full variable domain (remainder filled in from reference TRBV15 and TRBJ1-2): DAMVIQNPRYQVTQFGKPVTLSCSQTLNHNVMYWYQQKSSQAPKLLFHYYDKDFNNEADTPDNFQSRRPNTSFCFLDIRSPGLGDTAMYLCATSREEGYGYTFGSGTRLTVV.

This clonotype came up many times. This chain connects TRBV10-2 to TRBJ1-6; no clear D. CDR1 is WSHSY, CDR2 SAAADI, per germline. The CDR3 totals 15 residues. Deletions cut 3 bases from V and 7 bases from J, with 13 bases between. The CDR3 sequence: CASSEFRQENSPLHF. The DNA of the CDR3 is TGCGCCAGCAGTGAATTCAGGCAGGAGAATTCACCCCTCCACTTT.

This clonotype is labeled medium-sized. As DNA, the CDR3 is TGTGCCAGCTCACCCGGGGCGACGGCGGAAGCTTTCTTT. Amino acids: CASSPGATAEAFF. The chain recombines TRBV18 with TRBJ1-1; D is perhaps TRBD1 (5 bases). The ends were cut back, 3 bases at V and 8 bases at J, with 13 bases in the middle. CDR3 length equals 13 residues. Germline V gene data show CDR1 as KGHSH and CDR2 as LQKENI.

In its sample, this clonotype was seen many times. The gene calls are TRBV12-3 or TRBV12-4 and TRBJ2-1; D is perhaps TRBD1 or TRBD2 (5 bases each). V gave up 4 bases and J gave up 12 bases, with 16 bases separating them. The length of the CDR3 is 13 residues. The CDR3 DNA reads as TGTGCCAGCAGTTCGTGGGGCTCCGCGGGGCAGTTCTTC. This sequence encodes CASSSWGSAGQFF.

This clonotype turned up a few times. The chain has TRBV7-2 and TRBJ2-5; the match to TRBD2 covers 7 bases. V lost 6 bases, J lost 5 bases, and 9 bases stayed unmatched. There are 14 residues in the CDR3. Germline CDR1 reads SGHTA; CDR2 reads FQGNSA. The CDR3 spells CASSPTRLAETQYF. CDR3 bases: TGTGCCAGCAGTCCGACCAGACTAGCTGAGACCCAGTACTTC. Variable domain in full (rest from reference TRBV7-2 and TRBJ2-5): GAGVSQSPSNKVTEKGKDVELRCDPISGHTALYWYRQSLGQGLEFLIYFQGNSAPDKSGLPSDRFSAERTGGSVSTLTIQRTQQEDSAVYLCASSPTRLAETQYFGPGTRLLVL.

This clonotype came up many times. V and J are TRBV5-1 and TRBJ2-1; unclear D gene. Per germline, CDR1 SGHRS and CDR2 YFSETQ. CDR3 size: 16 residues. V was clipped by 4 bases and J by 3 bases, with 17 bases between them. CDR3 nucleotides: TGCGCCAGCAGCCTCTACGGACCCCGCGGCTACAATGAGCAGTTCTTC. Its protein product is CASSLYGPRGYNEQFF.

This clonotype came up many times. This chain uses TRBV20-1 with TRBJ2-2; D may correspond to TRBD1 or TRBD2 (5 bases each). V lost 5 bases to trimming and J lost 1 base, with 11 bases between them. The germline CDR1 and CDR2 sequences are DFQATT and SNEGSKA (reference sequence). The CDR3 covers 14 residues. The CDR3 DNA is TGCAGTGCTCCGGGGCGGAAGAACACCGGGGAGCTGTTTTTT. Protein product: CSAPGRKNTGELFF.

This clonotype was detected ten times or more. CDR3 residues: CSARDGLRPQHF. The CDR3 DNA reads as TGCAGTGCTAGAGATGGGCTGAGGCCCCAGCATTTT. The chain recombines TRBV20-1 with TRBJ1-5; D is undetermined. Looked up from germline, CDR1 is DFQATT and CDR2 is SNEGSKA (reference sequence). CDR3 size: 12 residues. V was shortened by 0 bases and J by 9 bases, with 9 bases between the two germline ends.

The CDR3 loop reads CSAEGHMDRMNTEAFF. DNA of the CDR3: TGCAGTGCTGAGGGCCATATGGACAGAATGAACACTGAAGCTTTCTTT. The chain uses TRBV20-1 and TRBJ1-1; the D gene is possibly TRBD1 (6 bases). Deletions cut 5 bases from V and 0 bases from J, with 19 bases between. Germline V gives CDR1 DFQATT, CDR2 SNEGSKA (reference sequence). The CDR3 length is 16 residues.

This clonotype was seen repeatedly, ten times or more. The V call is TRBV18, the J call TRBJ2-4, with 9 positions matching TRBD1. The V and J ends lost 3 bases and 3 bases, in that order; junction bases with no gene match: 6. This CDR3 has 16 residues. The germline gives CDR1 KGHSH, CDR2 LQKENI. In DNA, the CDR3 is TGTGCCAGCTCACCCAGGACAGGGGTCGACAAAAACATTCAGTACTTC. This sequence encodes CASSPRTGVDKNIQYF.